A single sample is the source of the 19 T cell receptor beta chains below, sequenced in a study of T cell repertoires in aging, cancer and after chemotherapy. Multiplex touch-down PCR with TRB-A/B primers amplified rearranged V-D-J TRB sequences. Each CDR3 protein gets one entry after TCRdb re-called the multiplex PCR reads with MiXCR. The table has roughly 1,700 distinct CDR3 sequences, approximately 63% seen once. TCR beta rearrangements were amplified from peripheral blood genomic DNA. Sequencing used blood. These receptors were collected from a human donor with a solid tumor.

The CDR3 region is CASSGWNSGGGGKNIQYF. As DNA, the CDR3 is TGTGCCAGCAGCGGCTGGAATAGCGGGGGGGGAGGGAAAAACATTCAGTACTTC. The rearrangement joins TRBV7-2 to TRBJ2-4, with 11 positions matching TRBD2. Germline CDR1 SGHTA, CDR2 FQGNSA. After removal of 5 bases from V and 4 bases from J, the junction contained 13 bases not matched to a gene. The CDR3 spans 18 residues.

The gene calls are TRBV20-1 and TRBJ2-7, with D unresolved. The CDR3 length is 13 residues. Germline V gives CDR1 DFQATT, CDR2 SNEGSKA (reference sequence). The V and J ends lost 5 bases and 0 bases respectively, with 11 bases between them. The CDR3 nucleotides read TGCAGTGCTGCCACGGGCCTCTCCTACGAGCAGTACTTC. Protein: CSAATGLSYEQYF.

About this clonotype itself: Germline is not matched at one junction end, which may reflect a read error. This rearrangement joins TRBV7-2 to TRBJ2-7; D is uncertain. This CDR3 contains 13 residues. Germline V gene sequence: CDR1 SGHTA, CDR2 FQGNSA. CDR3 protein: CASSLGYTYEQYF. For the CDR3, the DNA is TGTGCCAGCAGTTTAGGGTACACCTACGAGCAGTACTTC.

This clonotype was seen a few times. The chain recombines TRBV29-1 with TRBJ2-7; the D is unclear. In germline, CDR1 is SQVTM, CDR2 ANQGSEA. The CDR3 has 12 amino acids. V shed 4 bases and J shed 8 bases, with 15 bases lying between them. The CDR3 DNA sequence: TGCAGCGTTGCCCTAGACGGCCTCCAGCAGTACTTC. Protein: CSVALDGLQQYF.

This clonotype was found once. The V gene is TRBV6-5, the J gene TRBJ1-4; TRBD1 might be the D (6 bases). The CDR3 contains 15 residues. In germline, CDR1 is MNHEY, CDR2 SVGAGI. Trimming pared 4 bases from V and 4 bases from J, leaving 13 bases between. CDR3 residues: CASSWGEGGNEKLFF. The CDR3 DNA reads TGTGCCAGCAGTTGGGGAGAAGGGGGTAATGAAAAACTGTTTTTT.

The rearrangement uses TRBV7-9 and TRBJ1-6, with 7 bases matching TRBD1. V dropped 1 base and J dropped 9; count of bases not matched to a gene: 3. The V gene's germline CDR1 is SEHNR and CDR2 FQNEAQ (reference sequence). CDR3 length: 14 residues. This CDR3 reads CASSLGQGSSPLHF. The CDR3 nucleotides read TGTGCCAGCAGCTTAGGACAGGGTAGTTCACCCCTCCACTTT.

Here the CDR3 reads CASSLMGTDNEQFF. The CDR3, as DNA: TGTGCCAGCAGCTTAATGGGGACAGACAATGAGCAGTTCTTC. The rearrangement joins TRBV6-5 to TRBJ2-1, with 7 nucleotides matching TRBD1. Looked up from germline, CDR1 is MNHEY and CDR2 is SVGAGI. The junction had 7 bases not matched to a gene; V was cut back by 6 bases and J by 5 bases. This CDR3 is built from 14 residues.

The rearrangement uses TRBV7-2 and TRBJ2-7; 13 positions agree with TRBD2. There are 20 residues in the CDR3. The junction had 13 bases not matched to a gene; V was cut back by 0 bases and J by 2 bases. Germline V gene sequence: CDR1 SGHTA, CDR2 FQGNSA. The CDR3 sequence is CASSLAISGTSGADTYEQYF. Written as DNA, the CDR3 is TGTGCCAGCAGCTTAGCGATCAGCGGGACTAGCGGGGCGGATACCTACGAGCAGTACTTC.

The chain uses TRBV29-1 and TRBJ2-3; perhaps TRBD1 as D (5 bases). Per germline, CDR1 SQVTM and CDR2 ANQGSEA. The CDR3 is made up of 14 amino acids. V was clipped by 1 base and J by 0 bases, with 8 bases between them. CDR3 DNA sequence: TGCAGCGTTGAAGTGACAGCTAGCACAGATACGCAGTATTTT. It codes for CSVEVTASTDTQYF.

This chain uses TRBV19 with TRBJ2-7, with TRBD2 as a possible D gene (6 bases). V lost 4 bases to trimming and J lost 0 bases, with 13 bases between them. This CDR3 spans 15 amino acids. The germline gives CDR1 LNHDA, CDR2 SQIVND (reference sequence). This chain's CDR3 is CASSKGLLSSYEQYF. Here the CDR3 DNA reads TGTGCCAGTAGTAAGGGACTCCTGAGCTCCTACGAGCAGTACTTC.

There are a few counts of this clonotype. The chain recombines TRBV15 with TRBJ2-7; the D gene is possibly TRBD1 (6 bases). V was clipped by 2 bases and J by 1 base, with 9 bases between them. This CDR3 region has 14 residues. In germline, CDR1 is LNHNV, CDR2 YYDKDF (reference sequence). In DNA form, the CDR3 reads TGTGCCACCAGCAGACAACAGGGTTCCTACGAGCAGTACTTC. As protein: CATSRQQGSYEQYF.

The chain joins TRBV6-2 or TRBV6-3 to TRBJ2-7, with unresolved D. The length of the CDR3 is 12 residues. Germline V gene data show CDR1 as MNHEY and CDR2 as SVGEGT. V was cut by 5 bases and J by 8 bases, with 13 bases left in between. CDR3 in DNA: TGTGCCAGCAGTAGAGGCCTATACAAGCAGTACTTC. Translated: CASSRGLYKQYF.

Concerning this clonotype: An end of the junction does not agree with germline; a read error may underlie this. The chain's CDR3 is CASSQQWDDQPQHF. DNA of the CDR3: TGTGCCAGCAGCCAACAGTGGGACGATCAGCCCCAGCATTTT. This chain uses TRBV4-3 with TRBJ1-5; D is possibly TRBD1 (5 bases). The CDR3 totals 14 residues. Germline CDR1 and CDR2: LGHNA and YSLEER.

This sequence joins TRBV6-2 or TRBV6-3 and TRBJ2-4; TRBD1 matches 10 bases. Germline V gene lookup returns CDR1 MNHEY and CDR2 SVGEGT. V dropped 6 bases and J dropped 8; count of bases not matched to a gene: 7. CDR3 size: 14 residues. DNA for the CDR3: TGTGCCAGCAGGACGGACAGGGGGATCTACATTCAGTACTTC. It encodes CASRTDRGIYIQYF.

This clonotype was observed a single time. This chain's CDR3 is CASSFWGGAYEQYF. DNA of the CDR3: TGTGCCAGCAGCTTCTGGGGAGGGGCCTACGAGCAGTACTTC. The V gene is TRBV7-2, the J gene TRBJ2-7, with 7 bases that match TRBD2. From germline, CDR1 is SGHTA and CDR2 FQGNSA. The trim removed 3 bases at V and 2 bases at J, leaving 4 bases unmatched. There are 14 residues in the CDR3.

The chain uses TRBV12-3 or TRBV12-4 and TRBJ2-3, with D possibly matching TRBD1 (6 bases). The V and J ends lost 5 bases and 7 bases respectively, with 10 bases between them. This CDR3 is built from 12 residues. The CDR3 DNA reads TGTGCCAGCAGTCCCGGGACAAATACGCAGTATTTT. Protein product: CASSPGTNTQYF.

The chain links TRBV30 to TRBJ1-5, with D uncertain. Germline values: CDR1 GTSNPN, CDR2 SVGIG (reference sequence). The CDR3 is 15 amino acids. Trimming left V 2 bases short and J 1 base short, with 12 bases between. CDR3 nucleotide sequence: TGTGCCTGGAGTCCCTCGATTGGAAGCAATCAGCCCCAGCATTTT. Protein sequence: CAWSPSIGSNQPQHF. The whole variable domain, filled in from reference TRBV30 and TRBJ1-5, reads SQTIHQWPATLVQPVGSPLSLECTVEGTSNPNLYWYRQAAGRGLQLLFYSVGIGQISSEVPQNLSASRPQDRQFILSSKKLLLSDSGFYLCAWSPSIGSNQPQHFGDGTRLSIL.

This chain uses TRBV6-5 with TRBJ1-2; D is ambiguous. The CDR3 loop spans 13 amino acids. CDR1 is MNHEY and CDR2 is SVGAGI in the germline V gene. The ends were cut back, 4 bases at V and 4 bases at J, with 10 bases in the middle. CDR3 region: CASSSDHLYGYTF. The CDR3, as DNA: TGTGCCAGCAGTTCCGACCATCTCTATGGCTACACCTTC.

This clonotype was observed a handful of times. This rearrangement joins TRBV29-1 to TRBJ2-7; D is possibly TRBD1 or TRBD2 (5 bases each). V shed 3 bases and J shed 3 bases, with 12 bases lying between them. This CDR3 has 13 amino acids. CDR1 is SQVTM and CDR2 is ANQGSEA in the germline V gene. CDR3 in amino acids: CSVEAWDVYEQYF. CDR3 nucleotides: TGCAGCGTTGAGGCCTGGGACGTCTACGAGCAGTACTTC.